The rows below give T cell receptor beta chains drawn from one sample of a study of T cell responses to AZD1222 COVID-19 vaccine. Repertoires were generated with immunoSEQ multiplex PCR, while TCRdb's copy carries only in-frame clones and drops some. The profile shows about 79,000 clones, under 95% of them singletons. This specimen consisted of peripheral blood, obtained on day 0 of MenACWY control vaccination. These TCRs come from an adult in good health. CDR3s include the opening cysteine and the closing phenylalanine or tryptophan. A D gene is named only where the DNA matches it firmly. Size is stated for part of the rows, as once, few or many counts, or as a class when the clone is expanded.

size: -
D: -
J: TRBJ2-1
V: TRBV3-1/TRBV3-2
CDR3: CASSQGARVWPGVRVDEQFF
DNA: TGTGCCAGCAGCCAGGGGGCTCGGGTGTGGCCGGGGGTCAGGGTCGATGAGCAGTTCTTC

size: -
D: TRBD1
J: TRBJ1-5
V: TRBV9
CDR3: CASSLTGGNQPQHF
DNA: TGTGCCAGCAGCTTGACAGGGGGAAATCAGCCCCAGCATTTT

size: -
D: TRBD1
J: TRBJ2-3
V: TRBV9
CDR3: CASSSPARGSTDTQYF
DNA: TGTGCCAGCAGCTCCCCCGCCAGGGGGAGCACAGATACGCAGTATTTT

size: -
D: TRBD2
J: TRBJ2-3
V: TRBV19
CDR3: CASRDLAGGKYHRTDTQYF
DNA: TGTGCCAGTAGAGATCTAGCGGGGGGCAAGTACCATCGCACAGATACGCAGTATTTT

size: -
D: TRBD2
J: TRBJ2-1
V: TRBV6-2/TRBV6-3
CDR3: CASSHTFISGRVPIEQFF
DNA: TGTGCCAGCAGTCACACCTTCATTAGCGGGAGGGTCCCTATAGAACAGTTCTTC

size: once
D: TRBD1
J: TRBJ1-2
V: TRBV24-1
CDR3: CATSEDRPNYGYTF
DNA: TGTGCCACCAGTGAGGACAGGCCCAATTATGGCTACACCTTC

size: -
D: -
J: TRBJ1-1
V: TRBV28
CDR3: CASYNTEAFF
DNA: TGTGCCAGCTATAACACTGAAGCTTTCTTT

size: once
D: TRBD1
J: TRBJ1-4
V: TRBV19
CDR3: CASRDRGFEKLFF
DNA: TGTGCCAGTAGGGACAGGGGCTTTGAAAAACTGTTTTTT

size: -
D: -
J: TRBJ2-3
V: TRBV7-7
CDR3: CASSATPVDTQYF
DNA: TGTGCTAGTTCGGCCACCCCGGTGGATACGCAGTATTTT

size: -
D: -
J: TRBJ1-1
V: TRBV4-3
CDR3: CASSQDLNRAAFF
DNA: TGCGCCAGCAGCCAAGATTTAAACAGGGCAGCTTTCTTT

size: -
D: -
J: TRBJ1-5
V: TRBV3-1/TRBV3-2
CDR3: CASSQWGYQPQHF
DNA: TGTGCCAGCAGCCAATGGGGGTATCAGCCCCAGCATTTT

size: -
D: -
J: TRBJ2-7
V: TRBV9
CDR3: CASSATWGAYEQYF
DNA: TGTGCCAGCAGCGCCACCTGGGGAGCCTACGAGCAGTACTTC

size: once
D: -
J: TRBJ1-3
V: TRBV5-1
CDR3: CASSLESSGNTIYF
DNA: TGCGCCAGCAGCTTGGAGAGTTCTGGAAACACCATATATTTT

size: -
D: TRBD1
J: TRBJ1-5
V: TRBV18
CDR3: CASSSRDRVGQPQHF
DNA: TGTGCCAGCTCGTCCCGGGACAGGGTGGGTCAGCCCCAGCATTTT

size: -
D: -
J: TRBJ2-3
V: TRBV2
CDR3: CASSEMGREDTQYF
DNA: TGTGCCAGCAGTGAAATGGGGCGTGAAGATACGCAGTATTTT

size: -
D: -
J: TRBJ2-2
V: TRBV2
CDR3: CASSESAGSGTGELFF
DNA: TGTGCCAGCAGTGAATCGGCGGGAAGTGGCACCGGGGAGCTGTTTTTT

size: -
D: -
J: TRBJ1-3
V: TRBV5-1
CDR3: CASSLGGTTGNTIYF
DNA: TGCGCCAGCAGCTTGGGGGGGACGACAGGAAACACCATATATTTT

size: -
D: -
J: TRBJ1-5
V: TRBV23-1
CDR3: CASSLVGGGNQPQHF
DNA: TGCGCCAGCAGTCTTGTAGGGGGAGGCAATCAGCCCCAGCATTTT

size: -
D: TRBD1
J: TRBJ2-5
V: TRBV12-5
CDR3: CASIPGPGQGWGPETQYF
DNA: TGTGCTAGTATCCCAGGACCGGGACAGGGTTGGGGACCAGAGACCCAGTACTTC

size: -
D: -
J: TRBJ2-2
V: TRBV7-2
CDR3: CASSLVGMRFTGELFF
DNA: TGTGCCAGCAGCTTAGTCGGTATGAGGTTCACCGGGGAGCTGTTTTTT

size: -
D: -
J: TRBJ2-3
V: TRBV11-3
CDR3: CASSSTGADTQYF
DNA: TGTGCCAGCAGCTCGACCGGCGCAGATACGCAGTATTTT

size: -
D: -
J: TRBJ1-2
V: TRBV19
CDR3: CASRRGGTIANYGYTF
DNA: TGTGCCAGTAGGCGAGGAGGGACTATAGCTAACTATGGCTACACCTTC

size: -
D: -
J: TRBJ2-7
V: TRBV5-1
CDR3: CASSFGPDYEQYF
DNA: TGCGCCAGCAGCTTTGGGCCTGACTACGAGCAGTACTTC

size: once
D: -
J: TRBJ1-2
V: TRBV6-5
CDR3: CASRLGPVGYGYTF
DNA: TGTGCCAGCAGGTTGGGCCCCGTGGGCTATGGCTACACCTTC

size: -
D: -
J: TRBJ2-7
V: TRBV5-1
CDR3: CASSLGQGGFYEQYF
DNA: TGCGCCAGCAGCTTGGGACAGGGAGGATTCTACGAGCAGTACTTC

size: -
D: -
J: TRBJ1-2
V: TRBV5-4
CDR3: CASSPDRDSNYGYTF
DNA: TGTGCCAGCAGCCCAGACAGAGACTCGAACTATGGCTACACCTTC